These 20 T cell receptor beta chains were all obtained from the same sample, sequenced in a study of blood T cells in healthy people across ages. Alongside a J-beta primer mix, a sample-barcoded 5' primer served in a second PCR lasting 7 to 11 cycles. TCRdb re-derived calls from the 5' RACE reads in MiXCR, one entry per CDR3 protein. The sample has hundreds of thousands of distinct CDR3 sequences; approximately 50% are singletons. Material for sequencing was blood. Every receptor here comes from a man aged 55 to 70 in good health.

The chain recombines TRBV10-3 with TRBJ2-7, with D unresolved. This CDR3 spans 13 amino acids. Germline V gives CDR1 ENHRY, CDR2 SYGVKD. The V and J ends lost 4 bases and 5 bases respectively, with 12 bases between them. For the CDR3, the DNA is TGTGCCATCAGTGTTAGATGGGCCGACGAGCAGTACTTC. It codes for CAISVRWADEQYF.

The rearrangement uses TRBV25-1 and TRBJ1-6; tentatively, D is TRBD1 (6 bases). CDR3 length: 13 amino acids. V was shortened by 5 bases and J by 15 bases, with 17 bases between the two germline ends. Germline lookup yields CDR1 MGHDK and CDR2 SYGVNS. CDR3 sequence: CASSPGHHRDLHF. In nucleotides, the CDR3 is TGTGCCAGCAGTCCGGGACACCATAGAGACCTCCACTTT.

This chain's CDR3 is CSAVEDTQYF. In DNA form, the CDR3 reads TGCAGTGCCGTAGAAGATACGCAGTATTTT. This sequence joins TRBV20-1 and TRBJ2-3; D is undetermined. The V end was cut by 6 bases, the J end by 5 bases, with 6 bases between. CDR1 and CDR2 (germline): DFQATT, SNEGSKA (reference sequence). The length of the CDR3 is 10 residues.

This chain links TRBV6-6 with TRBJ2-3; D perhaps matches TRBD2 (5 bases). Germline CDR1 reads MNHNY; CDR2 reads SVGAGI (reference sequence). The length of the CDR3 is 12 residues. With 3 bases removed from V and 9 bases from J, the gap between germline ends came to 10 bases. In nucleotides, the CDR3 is TGTGCCAGCAGTTATGGGGAGCCCACGCAGTATTTT. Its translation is CASSYGEPTQYF.

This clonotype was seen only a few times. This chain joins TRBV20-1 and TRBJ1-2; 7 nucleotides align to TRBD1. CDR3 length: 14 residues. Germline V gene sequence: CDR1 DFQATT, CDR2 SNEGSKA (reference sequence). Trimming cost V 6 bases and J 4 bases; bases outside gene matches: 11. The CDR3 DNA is TGCAGTGCAAATCCGACAGGGTACAGCTATGGCTACACCTTC. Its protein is CSANPTGYSYGYTF.

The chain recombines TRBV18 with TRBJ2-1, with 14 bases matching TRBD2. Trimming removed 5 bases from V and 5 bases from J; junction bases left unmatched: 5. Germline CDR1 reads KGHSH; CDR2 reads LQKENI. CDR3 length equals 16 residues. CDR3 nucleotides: TGTGCCAGCTCATCAATGACTAGCGGGGGGGACAATGAGCAGTTCTTC. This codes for CASSSMTSGGDNEQFF.

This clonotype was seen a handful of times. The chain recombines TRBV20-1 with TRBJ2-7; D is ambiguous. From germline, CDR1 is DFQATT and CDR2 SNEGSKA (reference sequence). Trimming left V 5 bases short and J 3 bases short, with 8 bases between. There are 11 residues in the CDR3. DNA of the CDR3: TGCAGTGCTTTTTACAGCTACGAGCAGTACTTC. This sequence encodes CSAFYSYEQYF.

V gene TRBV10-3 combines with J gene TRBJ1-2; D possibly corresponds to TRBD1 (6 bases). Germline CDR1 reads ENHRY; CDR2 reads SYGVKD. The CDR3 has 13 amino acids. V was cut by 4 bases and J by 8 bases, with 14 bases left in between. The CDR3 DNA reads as TGTGCCATCAGTGGTACAGGGAATTTGGGCTACACCTTC. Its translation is CAISGTGNLGYTF.

The CDR3: CASSLEGAALNTEAFF. The DNA for the CDR3 is TGTGCCAGCAGCTTAGAGGGGGCTGCCTTGAACACTGAAGCTTTCTTT. V and J are TRBV7-7 and TRBJ1-1; 7 nucleotides match TRBD1. In germline, CDR1 is SSHAT, CDR2 FNYEAQ (reference sequence). After removal of 1 base from V and 0 bases from J, the junction contained 5 bases not matched to a gene. This CDR3 is 16 amino acids long. The complete variable domain, with remaining parts taken from reference TRBV7-7 and TRBJ1-1, reads GAGVSQSPRYKVTKRGQDVTLRCDPISSHATLYWYQQALGQGPEFLTYFNYEAQPDKSGLPSDRFSAERPEGSISTLTIQRTEQRDSAMYRCASSLEGAALNTEAFFGQGTRLTVV.

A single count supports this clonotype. The CDR3: CASSDGRAGLSPLHF. The CDR3 bases are TGTGCCAGCAGTGACGGCCGCGCGGGGCTCTCACCCCTCCACTTT. This rearrangement joins TRBV2 to TRBJ1-6; D may be TRBD1 (5 bases). The V and J ends lost 3 bases and 10 bases respectively, with 16 bases between them. The germline CDR1 and CDR2 sequences are SNHLY and FYNNEI. CDR3 size: 15 residues.

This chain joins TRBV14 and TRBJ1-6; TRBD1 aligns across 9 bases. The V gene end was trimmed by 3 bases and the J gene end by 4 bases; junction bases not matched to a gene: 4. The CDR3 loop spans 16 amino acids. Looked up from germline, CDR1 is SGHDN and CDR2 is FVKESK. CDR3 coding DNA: TGTGCCAGCAGCCAGGGGACAGGGACATATAATTCACCCCTCCACTTT. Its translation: CASSQGTGTYNSPLHF. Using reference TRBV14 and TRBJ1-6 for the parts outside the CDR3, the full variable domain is EAGVTQFPSHSVIEKGQTVTLRCDPISGHDNLYWYRRVMGKEIKFLLHFVKESKQDESGMPNNRFLAERTGGTYSTLKVQPAELEDSGVYFCASSQGTGTYNSPLHFGNGTRLTVT.

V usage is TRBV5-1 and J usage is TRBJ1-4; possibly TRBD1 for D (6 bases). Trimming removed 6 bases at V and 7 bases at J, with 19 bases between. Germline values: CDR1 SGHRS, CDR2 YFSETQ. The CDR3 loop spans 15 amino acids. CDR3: CASTTLGAESEKLFF. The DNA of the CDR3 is TGCGCCAGCACTACTTTGGGGGCCGAGTCTGAAAAACTGTTTTTT.

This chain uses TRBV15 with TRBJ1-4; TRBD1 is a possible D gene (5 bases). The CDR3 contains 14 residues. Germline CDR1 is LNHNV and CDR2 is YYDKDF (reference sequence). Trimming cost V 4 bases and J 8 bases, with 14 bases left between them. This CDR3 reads CATSNEGRWEKLFF. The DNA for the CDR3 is TGTGCCACCAGCAACGAGGGACGGTGGGAAAAACTGTTTTTT.

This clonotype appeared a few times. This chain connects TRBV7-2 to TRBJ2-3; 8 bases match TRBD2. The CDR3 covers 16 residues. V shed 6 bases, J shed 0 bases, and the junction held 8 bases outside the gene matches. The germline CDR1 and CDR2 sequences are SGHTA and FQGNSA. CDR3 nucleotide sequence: TGTGCCAGCAGAATGCAGAGCGGGGGAAGCACAGATACGCAGTATTTT. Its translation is CASRMQSGGSTDTQYF. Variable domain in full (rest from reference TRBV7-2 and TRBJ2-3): GAGVSQSPSNKVTEKGKDVELRCDPISGHTALYWYRQSLGQGLEFLIYFQGNSAPDKSGLPSDRFSAERTGGSVSTLTIQRTQQEDSAVYLCASRMQSGGSTDTQYFGPGTRLTVL.

CDR3: CASSFDPGSTEAFF. CDR3 in DNA: TGCGCCAGCAGTTTTGACCCAGGGAGCACTGAAGCTTTCTTT. The chain joins TRBV5-1 to TRBJ1-1; weak D call: TRBD1 (5 bases). With 5 bases removed from V and 4 bases from J, the gap between germline ends came to 15 bases. Germline V gene data show CDR1 as SGHRS and CDR2 as YFSETQ. The CDR3 length is 14 residues.

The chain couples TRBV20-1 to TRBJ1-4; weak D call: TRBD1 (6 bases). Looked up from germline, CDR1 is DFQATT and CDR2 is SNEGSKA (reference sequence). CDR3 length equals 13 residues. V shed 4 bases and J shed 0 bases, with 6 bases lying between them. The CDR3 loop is CSANRATNEKLFF. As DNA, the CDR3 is TGCAGTGCTAACAGGGCAACTAATGAAAAACTGTTTTTT.

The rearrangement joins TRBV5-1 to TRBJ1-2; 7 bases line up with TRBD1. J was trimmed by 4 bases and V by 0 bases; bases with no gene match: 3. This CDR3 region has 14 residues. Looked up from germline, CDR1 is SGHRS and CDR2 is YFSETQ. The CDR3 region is CASSLEPGGYGYTF. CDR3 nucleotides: TGCGCCAGCAGCTTGGAACCAGGGGGCTATGGCTACACCTTC.

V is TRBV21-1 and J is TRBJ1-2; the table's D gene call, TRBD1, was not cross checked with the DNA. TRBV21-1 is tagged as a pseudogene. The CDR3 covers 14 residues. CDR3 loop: CASSKGQGNYGYTF. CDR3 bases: TGTGCCAGCAGCAAAGGGCAGGGGAACTATGGCTACACCTTC.

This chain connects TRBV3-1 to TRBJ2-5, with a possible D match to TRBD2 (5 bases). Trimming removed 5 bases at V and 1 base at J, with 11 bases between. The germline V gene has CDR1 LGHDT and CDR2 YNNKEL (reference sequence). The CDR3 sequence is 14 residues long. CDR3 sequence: CASSFQRSQETQYF. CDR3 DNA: TGTGCCAGCAGCTTCCAGCGGAGCCAAGAGACCCAGTACTTC.

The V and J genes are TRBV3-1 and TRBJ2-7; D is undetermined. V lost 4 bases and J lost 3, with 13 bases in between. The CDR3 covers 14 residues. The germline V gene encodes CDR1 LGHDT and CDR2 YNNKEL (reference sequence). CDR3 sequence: CASSPRANNYEQYF. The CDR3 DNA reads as TGTGCCAGCAGCCCCCGGGCGAACAACTACGAGCAGTACTTC.